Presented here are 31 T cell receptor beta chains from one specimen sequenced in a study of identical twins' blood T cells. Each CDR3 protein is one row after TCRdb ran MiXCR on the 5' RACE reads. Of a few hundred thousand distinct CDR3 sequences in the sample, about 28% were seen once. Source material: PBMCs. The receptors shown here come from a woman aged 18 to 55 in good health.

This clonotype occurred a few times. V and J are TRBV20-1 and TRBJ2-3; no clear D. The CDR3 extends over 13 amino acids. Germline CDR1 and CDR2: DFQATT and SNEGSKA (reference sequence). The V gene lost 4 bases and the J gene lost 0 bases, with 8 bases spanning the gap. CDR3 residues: CSATTSSTDTQYF. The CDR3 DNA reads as TGCAGTGCTACGACATCTAGCACAGATACGCAGTATTTT.

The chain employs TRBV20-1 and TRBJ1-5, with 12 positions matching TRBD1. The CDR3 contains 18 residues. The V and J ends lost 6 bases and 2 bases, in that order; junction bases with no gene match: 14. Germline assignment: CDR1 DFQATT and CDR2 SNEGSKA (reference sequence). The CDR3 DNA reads TGCAGTGCGACCCGCCCGGGACAGGGGGCGGTTGGCAATCAGCCCCAGCATTTT. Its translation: CSATRPGQGAVGNQPQHF.

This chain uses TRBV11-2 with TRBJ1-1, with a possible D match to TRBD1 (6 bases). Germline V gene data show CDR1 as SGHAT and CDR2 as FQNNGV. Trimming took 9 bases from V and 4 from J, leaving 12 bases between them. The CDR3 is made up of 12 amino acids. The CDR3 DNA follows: TGTGCCAGTATCTTAGGGGGCACTGAAGCTTTCTTT. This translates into CASILGGTEAFF.

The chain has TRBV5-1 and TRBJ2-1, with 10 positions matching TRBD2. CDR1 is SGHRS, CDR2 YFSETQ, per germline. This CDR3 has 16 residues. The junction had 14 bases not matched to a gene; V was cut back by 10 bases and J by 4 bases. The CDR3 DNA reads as TGCGCCGGCAACTTAGGCGGGACTAGCGAGTACAATGAGCAGTTCTTC. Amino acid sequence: CAGNLGGTSEYNEQFF.

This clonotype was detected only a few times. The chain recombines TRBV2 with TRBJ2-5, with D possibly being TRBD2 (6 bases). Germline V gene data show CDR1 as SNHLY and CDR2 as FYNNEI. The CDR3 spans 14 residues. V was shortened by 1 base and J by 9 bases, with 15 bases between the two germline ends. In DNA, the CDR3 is TGTGCCAGCAGTGAAGGGATAGCGGTGGGAGCCCAGTACTTC. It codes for CASSEGIAVGAQYF. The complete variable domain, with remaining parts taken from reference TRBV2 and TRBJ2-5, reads EPEVTQTPSHQVTQMGQEVILRCVPISNHLYFYWYRQILGQKVEFLVSFYNNEISEKSEIFDDQFSVERPDGSNFTLKIRSTKLEDSAMYFCASSEGIAVGAQYFGPGTRLLVL.

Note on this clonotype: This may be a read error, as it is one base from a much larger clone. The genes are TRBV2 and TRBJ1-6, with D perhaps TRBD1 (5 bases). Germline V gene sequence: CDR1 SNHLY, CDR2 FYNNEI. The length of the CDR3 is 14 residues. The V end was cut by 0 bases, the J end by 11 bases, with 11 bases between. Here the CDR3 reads CASSEAGDGPPLHF. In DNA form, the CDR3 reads TGTGCCAGCAGTGAAGCCGGGGACGGTCCACCCCTCCACTTT.

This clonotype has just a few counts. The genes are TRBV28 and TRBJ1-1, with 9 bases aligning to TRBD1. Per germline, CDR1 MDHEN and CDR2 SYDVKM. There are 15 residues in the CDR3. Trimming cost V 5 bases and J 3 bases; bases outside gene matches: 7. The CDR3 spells CASSVPTGGYTEAFF. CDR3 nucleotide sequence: TGTGCCAGCAGTGTCCCGACAGGGGGGTACACTGAAGCTTTCTTT.

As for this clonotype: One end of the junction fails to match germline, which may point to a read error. CDR3 sequence reads: CACSFPGNTIYF. The CDR3 nucleotides are TGTGCCTGCAGCTTCCCGGGAAACACCATATATTTT. V is TRBV5-6 and J is TRBJ1-3; the D is unclear. The CDR3 loop spans 12 amino acids. The germline V gene encodes CDR1 SGHDT and CDR2 YYEEEE.

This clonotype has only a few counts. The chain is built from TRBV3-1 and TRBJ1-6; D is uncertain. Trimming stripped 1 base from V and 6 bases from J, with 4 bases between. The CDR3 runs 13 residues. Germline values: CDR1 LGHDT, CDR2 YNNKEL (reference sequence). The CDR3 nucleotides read TGTGCCAGCAGCCAAGCGATTAATTCACCCCTCCACTTT. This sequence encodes CASSQAINSPLHF.

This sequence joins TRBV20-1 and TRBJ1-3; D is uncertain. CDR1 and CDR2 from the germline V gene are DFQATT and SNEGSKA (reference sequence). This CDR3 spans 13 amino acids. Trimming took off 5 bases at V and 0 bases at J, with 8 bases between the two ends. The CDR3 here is CSAPGGSGNTIYF. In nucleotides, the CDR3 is TGCAGTGCTCCCGGTGGCTCTGGAAACACCATATATTTT.

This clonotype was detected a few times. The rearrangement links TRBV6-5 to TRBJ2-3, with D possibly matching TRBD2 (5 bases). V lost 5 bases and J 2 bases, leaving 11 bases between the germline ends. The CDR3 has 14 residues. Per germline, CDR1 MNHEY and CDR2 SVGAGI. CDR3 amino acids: CASSARTLTDTQYF. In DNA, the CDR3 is TGTGCCAGCAGTGCCCGGACTCTCACAGATACGCAGTATTTT.

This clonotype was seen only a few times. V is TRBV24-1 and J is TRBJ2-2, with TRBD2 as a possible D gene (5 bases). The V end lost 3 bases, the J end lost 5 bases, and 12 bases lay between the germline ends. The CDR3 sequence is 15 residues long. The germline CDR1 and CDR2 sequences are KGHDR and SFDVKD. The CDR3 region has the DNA TGTGCCACCAGTGATCGGACTGTCCTGACCGGGGAGCTGTTTTTT. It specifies CATSDRTVLTGELFF.

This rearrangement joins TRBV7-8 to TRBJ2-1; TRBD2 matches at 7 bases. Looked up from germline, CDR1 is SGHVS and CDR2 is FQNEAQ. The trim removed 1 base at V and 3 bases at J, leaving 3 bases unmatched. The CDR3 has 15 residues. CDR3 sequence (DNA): TGTGCCAGCAGCTTAGAAAGCGGGGTCTACAATGAGCAGTTCTTC. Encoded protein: CASSLESGVYNEQFF. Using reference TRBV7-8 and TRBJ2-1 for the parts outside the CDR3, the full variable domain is GAGVSQSPRYKVAKRGQDVALRCDPISGHVSLFWYQQALGQGPEFLTYFQNEAQLDKSGLPSDRFFAERPEGSVSTLKIQRTQQEDSAVYLCASSLESGVYNEQFFGPGTRLTVL.

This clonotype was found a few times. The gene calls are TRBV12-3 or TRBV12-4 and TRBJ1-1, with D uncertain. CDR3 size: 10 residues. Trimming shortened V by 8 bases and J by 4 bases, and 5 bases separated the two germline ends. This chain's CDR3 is CASGRTEAFF. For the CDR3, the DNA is TGTGCCAGCGGGCGCACTGAAGCTTTCTTT.

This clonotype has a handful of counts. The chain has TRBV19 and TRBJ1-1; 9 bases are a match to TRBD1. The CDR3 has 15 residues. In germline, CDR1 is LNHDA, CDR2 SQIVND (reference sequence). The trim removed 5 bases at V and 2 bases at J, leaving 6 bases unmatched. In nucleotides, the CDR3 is TGTGCCAGTAGTCTTTGGACAGGGGACAACACTGAAGCTTTCTTT. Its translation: CASSLWTGDNTEAFF.

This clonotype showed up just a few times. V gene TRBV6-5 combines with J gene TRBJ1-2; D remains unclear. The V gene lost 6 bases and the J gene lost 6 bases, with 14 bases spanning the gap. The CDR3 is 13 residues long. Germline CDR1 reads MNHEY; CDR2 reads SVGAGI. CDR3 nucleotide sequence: TGTGCCAGCAGAGCGGTGGTGGTTGATGGCTACACCTTC. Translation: CASRAVVVDGYTF.

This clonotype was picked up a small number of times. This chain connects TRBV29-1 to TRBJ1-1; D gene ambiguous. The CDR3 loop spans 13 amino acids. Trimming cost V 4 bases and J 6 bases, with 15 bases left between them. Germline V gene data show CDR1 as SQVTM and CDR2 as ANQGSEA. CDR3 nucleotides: TGCAGCGTTGTTTTGTTCGGGGTAGCTGAAGCTTTCTTT. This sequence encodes CSVVLFGVAEAFF.

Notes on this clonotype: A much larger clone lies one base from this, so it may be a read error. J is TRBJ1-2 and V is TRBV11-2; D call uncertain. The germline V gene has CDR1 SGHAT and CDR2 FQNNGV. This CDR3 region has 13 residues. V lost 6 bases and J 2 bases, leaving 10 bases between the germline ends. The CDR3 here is CASSSDVNYGYTF. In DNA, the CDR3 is TGTGCCAGCAGTTCCGACGTGAACTATGGCTACACCTTC.

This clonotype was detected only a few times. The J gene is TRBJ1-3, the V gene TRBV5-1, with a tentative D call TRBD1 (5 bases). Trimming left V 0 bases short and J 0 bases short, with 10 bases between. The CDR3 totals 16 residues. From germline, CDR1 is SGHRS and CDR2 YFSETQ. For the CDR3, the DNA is TGCGCCAGCAGCTTGGGAGGGGACCCCTCTGGAAACACCATATATTTT. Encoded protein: CASSLGGDPSGNTIYF. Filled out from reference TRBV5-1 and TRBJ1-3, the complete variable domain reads KAGVTQTPRYLIKTRGQQVTLSCSPISGHRSVSWYQQTPGQGLQFLFEYFSETQRNKGNFPGRFSGRQFSNSRSEMNVSTLELGDSALYLCASSLGGDPSGNTIYFGEGSWLTVV.

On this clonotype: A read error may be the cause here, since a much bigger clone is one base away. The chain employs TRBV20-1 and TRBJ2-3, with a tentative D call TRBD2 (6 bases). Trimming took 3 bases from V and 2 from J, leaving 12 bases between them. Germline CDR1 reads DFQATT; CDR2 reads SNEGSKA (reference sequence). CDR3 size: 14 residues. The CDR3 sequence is CSARTRGITDTQYF. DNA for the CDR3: TGCAGTGCTAGGACTAGGGGCATCACAGATACGCAGTATTTT.

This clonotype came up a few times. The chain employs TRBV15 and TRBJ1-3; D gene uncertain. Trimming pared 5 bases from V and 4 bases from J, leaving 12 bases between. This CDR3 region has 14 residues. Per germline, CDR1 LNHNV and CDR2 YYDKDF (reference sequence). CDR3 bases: TGTGCCACCAGCGGTCATCGGGAGGGAAACACCATATATTTT. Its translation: CATSGHREGNTIYF.

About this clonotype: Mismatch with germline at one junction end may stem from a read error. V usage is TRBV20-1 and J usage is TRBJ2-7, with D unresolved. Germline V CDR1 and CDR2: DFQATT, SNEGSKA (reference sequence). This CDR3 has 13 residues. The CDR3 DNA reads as TGCAGTGCCAGAGGCGGCACCTTCTACGAGCAGTGCTTC. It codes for CSARGGTFYEQCF.

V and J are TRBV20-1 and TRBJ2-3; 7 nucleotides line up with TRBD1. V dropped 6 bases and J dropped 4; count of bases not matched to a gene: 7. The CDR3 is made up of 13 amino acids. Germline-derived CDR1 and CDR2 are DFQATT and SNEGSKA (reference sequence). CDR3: CSARGQIADTQYF. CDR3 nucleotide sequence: TGCAGTGCCCGGGGACAGATCGCAGATACGCAGTATTTT.

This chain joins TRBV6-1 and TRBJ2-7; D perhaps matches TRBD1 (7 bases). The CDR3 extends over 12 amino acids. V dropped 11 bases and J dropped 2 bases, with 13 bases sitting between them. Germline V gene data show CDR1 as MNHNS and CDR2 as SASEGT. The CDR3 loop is CAGGTEPYEQYF. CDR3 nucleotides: TGTGCCGGGGGGACAGAGCCCTACGAGCAGTACTTC.

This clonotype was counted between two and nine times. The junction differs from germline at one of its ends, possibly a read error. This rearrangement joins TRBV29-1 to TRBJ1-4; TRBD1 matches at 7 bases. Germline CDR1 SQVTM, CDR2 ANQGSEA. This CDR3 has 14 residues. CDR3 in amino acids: CCVEGGGGNEKLFF. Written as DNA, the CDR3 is TGCTGCGTTGAAGGTGGAGGGGGCAATGAAAAACTGTTTTTT.

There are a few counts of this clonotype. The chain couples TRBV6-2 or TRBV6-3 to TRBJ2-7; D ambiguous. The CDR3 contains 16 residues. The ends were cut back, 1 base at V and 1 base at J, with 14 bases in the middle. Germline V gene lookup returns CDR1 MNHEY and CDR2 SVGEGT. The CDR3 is CASSYFNTGPSYEQYF. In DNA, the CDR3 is TGTGCCAGCAGTTACTTCAACACCGGGCCGTCCTACGAGCAGTACTTC.

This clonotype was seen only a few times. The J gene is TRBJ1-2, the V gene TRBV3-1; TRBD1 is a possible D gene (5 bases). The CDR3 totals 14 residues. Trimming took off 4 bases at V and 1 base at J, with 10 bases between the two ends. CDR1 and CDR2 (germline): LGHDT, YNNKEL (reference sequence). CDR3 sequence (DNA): TGTGCCAGCAGCCCGCGGGGCCTTAACTATGGCTACACCTTC. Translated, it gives CASSPRGLNYGYTF.

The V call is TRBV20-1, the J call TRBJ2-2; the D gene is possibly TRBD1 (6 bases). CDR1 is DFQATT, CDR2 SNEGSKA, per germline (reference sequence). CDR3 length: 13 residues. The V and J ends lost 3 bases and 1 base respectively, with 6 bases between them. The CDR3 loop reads CSARGQNTGELFF. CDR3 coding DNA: TGCAGTGCTAGGGGACAGAACACCGGGGAGCTGTTTTTT.

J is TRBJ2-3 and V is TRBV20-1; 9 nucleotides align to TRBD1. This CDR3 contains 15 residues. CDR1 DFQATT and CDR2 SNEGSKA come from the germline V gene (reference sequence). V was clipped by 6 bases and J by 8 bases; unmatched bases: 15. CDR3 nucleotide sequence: TGCAGTGCAGTTCCCGGGACAGGGACACAGGGTACGCAGTATTTT. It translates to CSAVPGTGTQGTQYF.

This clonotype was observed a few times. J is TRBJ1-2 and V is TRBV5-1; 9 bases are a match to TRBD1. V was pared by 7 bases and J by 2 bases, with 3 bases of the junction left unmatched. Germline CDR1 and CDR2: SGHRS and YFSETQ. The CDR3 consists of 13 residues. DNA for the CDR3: TGCGCCAGCGGGACAGGGATAAACTATGGCTACACCTTC. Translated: CASGTGINYGYTF.

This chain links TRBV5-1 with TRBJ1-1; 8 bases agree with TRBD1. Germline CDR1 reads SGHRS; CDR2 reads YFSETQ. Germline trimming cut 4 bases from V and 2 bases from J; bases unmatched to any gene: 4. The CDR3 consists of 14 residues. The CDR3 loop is CASSMGQENTEAFF. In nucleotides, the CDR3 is TGCGCCAGCAGCATGGGACAGGAAAACACTGAAGCTTTCTTT.